Sequencing of this TCR beta chain was carried out in a study of vaccination and CD4 T cells after COVID-19. Study-level information: From HCoV-229E, HCoV-OC43, HCoV-NL63 and SARS-CoV-2, overlapping spike peptides were used to stimulate the cells.

This clonotype was seen only a few times. What it recognizes is unknown. CD4+ T cells that had been cultured provided DNA sequenced with the Oncomine TCR Beta short-read assay. Cultures of CD4+ T cells served as the source for extracting genomic DNA. TCRdb processed the PCR reads anew with MiXCR; each CDR3 protein has one entry. The sample yields about 12,000 distinct CDR3 sequences, approximately 52% seen once. Noted treatment: approximately nine-day PBMC culture with coronavirus spike peptide pools or control peptides (ViraFEST assay). The ViraFEST method relied on peptide pools to expand antigen-specific T cells, followed by TCR sequencing. After being plated at some 2 million per well, PBMCs were cultured with about 10 IU/ml IL-2 and 10 ug/ml peptide pools. J gave up 3 bases and V 3 bases, and 5 bases lay outside the gene matches. CDR1 is MNHNS and CDR2 is SASEGT in the germline V gene. CDR3 length: 16 amino acids.

This chain joins TRBV6-1 and TRBJ1-6; 7 bases agree with TRBD1. The receptor's source is a human donor who had recovered from COVID-19. Sequencing was done on a sample of CD4+ T cells from blood, cultured in vitro. CDR3 sequence reads: CASSDQGQFYNSPLHF. The CDR3 DNA reads as TGTGCCAGCAGTGACCAGGGACAGTTCTATAATTCACCCCTCCACTTT.